This T cell receptor (beta chain) was identified in a study of response to subunit inactivated influenza vaccine. Regarding the study as a whole: Authors suggested seasonal influenza vaccinations each recruit few new T cells.

Points on this clonotype: The antigen is unknown.

TCRdb reanalysed the RT-PCR reads using MiXCR and keeps one entry per CDR3 protein. Of around 520,000 distinct CDR3 sequences listed, roughly 10% were seen once; the top ten hold 10% to 13%. CDR1 SGHAT and CDR2 FQDESV come from the germline V gene (reference sequence). Trimming at V came to 4 bases and at J to 9 bases, leaving 19 bases not matched to a gene. This CDR3 comprises 19 residues. This sequence was found in a man aged 45-60 years who received an inactivated influenza vaccine. Here the sequenced sample was PBMCs from blood, taken on the day of vaccination. V and J are TRBV11-1 and TRBJ2-1, with 12 bases fitting TRBD1. CDR3: CASSSRRGTGTGGYSEQFF. The CDR3 nucleotides are TGTGCCAGCAGCTCTAGACGGGGAACCGGGACAGGGGGCTATAGTGAGCAGTTCTTC.